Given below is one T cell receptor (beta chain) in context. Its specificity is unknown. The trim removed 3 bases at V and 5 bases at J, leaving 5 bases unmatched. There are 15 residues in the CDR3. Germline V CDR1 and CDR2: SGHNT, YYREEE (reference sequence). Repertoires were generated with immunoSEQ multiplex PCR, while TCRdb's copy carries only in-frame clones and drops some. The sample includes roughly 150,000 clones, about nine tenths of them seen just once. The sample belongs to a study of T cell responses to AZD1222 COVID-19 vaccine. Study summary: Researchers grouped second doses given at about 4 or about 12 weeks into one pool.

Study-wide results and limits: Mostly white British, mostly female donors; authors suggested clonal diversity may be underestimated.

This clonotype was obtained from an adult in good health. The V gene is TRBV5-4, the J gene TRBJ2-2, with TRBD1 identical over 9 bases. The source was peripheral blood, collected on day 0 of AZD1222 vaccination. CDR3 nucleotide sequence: TGTGCCAGCAGCTCGACAGGGGGTAGGACCGGGGAGCTGTTTTTT. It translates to CASSSTGGRTGELFF.